The entry below describes one TCR beta chain. Antigen specificity is unknown. These data come from a study of T cell responses to AZD1222 COVID-19 vaccine. For the study at large: It was second doses at about 4 or about 12 weeks that were pooled.

Using immunoSEQ multiplex PCR, the repertoire was profiled, and TCRdb retains in-frame clones only, with some absent. This sample carries some 150,000 clones, 90% of them seen once, and the ten largest clones take 1.5% to 2%. Findings and limits, study-wide: Unmutated variant regions are reportedly the target of nearly half of TCRs that are spike-specific. White British people made up most donors, females outnumbered males, and clonal diversity was possibly underestimated.

Trimming stripped 6 bases from V and 3 bases from J, with 12 bases between. Germline loops: CDR1 MNHEY, CDR2 SMNVEV (reference sequence). The CDR3 sequence is 13 residues long. The sequence was obtained from an adult in good health. The genes are TRBV27 and TRBJ2-7; D is uncertain. Sequenced here: peripheral blood, sampled on day 0 of AZD1222 vaccination. The CDR3 sequence: CASSSGTFYEQYF. The CDR3 nucleotides read TGTGCCAGCAGCTCAGGTACCTTCTACGAGCAGTACTTC.